The entry below describes one T cell receptor beta chain. This specimen belongs to a study of blood T cell repertoires in COVID-19. The wider study: Acute-phase and convalescent COVID-19 samples originated in the United States, Italy and Spain. In each case, the material was cDNA or gDNA derived from T cells, B-cell-depleted T cells, or PBMCs.

Germline CDR1 and CDR2: SGHRS and YFSETQ. V lost 0 bases to trimming and J lost 4 bases, with 7 bases between them. The CDR3 has 13 residues. Recruited during active infection, patients (from Seattle) were subsequently followed longitudinally. TCRdb's copy holds only in-frame clones and misses some; the assay was immunoSEQ multiplex PCR. The sample carries a few hundred thousand clones, about 85% recorded once. The chain uses TRBV5-1 and TRBJ1-2; D remains unclear. The sample consisted of peripheral blood. The clonotype comes from a human donor with COVID-19, enrolled during active disease. The donor label of this sample is uncertain. In nucleotides, the CDR3 is TGCGCCAGCAGCTTGGGGGAGGGCTATGGCTACACCTTC. Amino acids: CASSLGEGYGYTF.